The T cell receptor (beta chain) under discussion was sequenced for a study of blood T cell repertoires in COVID-19. The CDR3 sequence is 13 residues long. CDR1 and CDR2 (germline): SGHVS, FNYEAQ. With 5 bases clipped from V and 4 bases from J, the junction kept 3 bases outside the gene matches. Generated by immunoSEQ multiplex PCR, the TCRdb table keeps only in-frame clones and is missing some. This sample has around 180,000 clones, with about 82% found just once. This chain joins TRBV7-6 and TRBJ1-2, with 8 nucleotides matching TRBD1. This TCR was sampled from a woman younger than 45 with acute or convalescent COVID-19. The specimen sequenced was peripheral blood. CDR3 residues: CASSTDRGYGYTF. In DNA, the CDR3 is TGTGCCAGCAGCACCGACAGGGGCTATGGCTACACCTTC.